This TCR beta chain originates from a study of blood T cell repertoires in COVID-19. Study at large: Samples of COVID-19 (acute and convalescent) were obtained from the United States, Italy and Spain. PBMCs, B-cell-depleted T cells, or T cells were the source of the cDNA or gDNA that made up the material.

After removal of 5 bases from V and 5 bases from J, the junction contained 4 bases not matched to a gene. There are 14 residues in the CDR3. Germline V lookup: CDR1 LGHDT, CDR2 YNNKEL (reference sequence). In the authors' methods: Nucleated cell number was recorded as an estimate derived from reference gene primer amplification. Sequenced by immunoSEQ multiplex PCR; TCRdb stores in-frame clones only, minus some. The V and J calls and the clone size are those of that table, but D and trimming were determined from the DNA. The sample lists over 200,000 clones, roughly 80% seen once, with approximately 4.7% in the top ten.

This TCR came from a man in his fifties or sixties with active or convalescent COVID-19. Sequenced sample: peripheral blood. The chain couples TRBV3-1 (or the pseudogene TRBV3-2) to TRBJ2-5, with TRBD2 matching over 11 bases. Written as DNA, the CDR3 is TGTGCCAGCAGCTTGACTAGCGGGGCTGAGACCCAGTACTTC. This sequence encodes CASSLTSGAETQYF.